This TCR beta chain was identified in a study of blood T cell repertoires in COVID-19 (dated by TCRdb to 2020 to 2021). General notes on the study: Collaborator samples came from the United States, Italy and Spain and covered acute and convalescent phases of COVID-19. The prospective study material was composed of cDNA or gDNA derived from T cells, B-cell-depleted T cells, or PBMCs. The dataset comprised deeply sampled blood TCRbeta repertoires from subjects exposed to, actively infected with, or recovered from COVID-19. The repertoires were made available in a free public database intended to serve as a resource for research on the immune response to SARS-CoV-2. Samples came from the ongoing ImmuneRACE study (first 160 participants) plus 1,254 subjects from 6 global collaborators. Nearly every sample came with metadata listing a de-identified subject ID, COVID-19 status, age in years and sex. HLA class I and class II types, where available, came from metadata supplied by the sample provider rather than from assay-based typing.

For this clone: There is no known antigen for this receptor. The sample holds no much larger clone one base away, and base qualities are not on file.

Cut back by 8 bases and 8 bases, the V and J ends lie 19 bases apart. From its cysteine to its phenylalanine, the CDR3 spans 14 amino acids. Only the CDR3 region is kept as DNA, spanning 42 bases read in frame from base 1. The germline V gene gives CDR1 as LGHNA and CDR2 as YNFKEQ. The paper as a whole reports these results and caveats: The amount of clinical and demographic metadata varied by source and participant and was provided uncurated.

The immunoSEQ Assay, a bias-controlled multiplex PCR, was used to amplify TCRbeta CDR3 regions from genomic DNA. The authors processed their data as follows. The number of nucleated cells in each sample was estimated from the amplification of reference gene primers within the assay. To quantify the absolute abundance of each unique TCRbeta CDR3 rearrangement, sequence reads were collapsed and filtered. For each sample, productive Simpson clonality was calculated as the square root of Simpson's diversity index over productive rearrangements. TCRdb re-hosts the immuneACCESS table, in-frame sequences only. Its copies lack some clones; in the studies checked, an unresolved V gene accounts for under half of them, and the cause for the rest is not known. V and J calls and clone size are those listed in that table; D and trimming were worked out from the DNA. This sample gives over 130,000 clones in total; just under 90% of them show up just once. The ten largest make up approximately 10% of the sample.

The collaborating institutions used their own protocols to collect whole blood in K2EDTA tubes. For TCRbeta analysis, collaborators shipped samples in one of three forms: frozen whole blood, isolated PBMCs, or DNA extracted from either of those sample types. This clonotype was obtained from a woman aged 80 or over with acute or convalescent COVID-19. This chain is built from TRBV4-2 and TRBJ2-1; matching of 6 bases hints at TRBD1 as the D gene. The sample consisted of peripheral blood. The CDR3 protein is CASGSEGVGDEQFF. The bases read TGTGCCAGCGGCTCCGAGGGGGTCGGCGATGAGCAGTTCTTC.